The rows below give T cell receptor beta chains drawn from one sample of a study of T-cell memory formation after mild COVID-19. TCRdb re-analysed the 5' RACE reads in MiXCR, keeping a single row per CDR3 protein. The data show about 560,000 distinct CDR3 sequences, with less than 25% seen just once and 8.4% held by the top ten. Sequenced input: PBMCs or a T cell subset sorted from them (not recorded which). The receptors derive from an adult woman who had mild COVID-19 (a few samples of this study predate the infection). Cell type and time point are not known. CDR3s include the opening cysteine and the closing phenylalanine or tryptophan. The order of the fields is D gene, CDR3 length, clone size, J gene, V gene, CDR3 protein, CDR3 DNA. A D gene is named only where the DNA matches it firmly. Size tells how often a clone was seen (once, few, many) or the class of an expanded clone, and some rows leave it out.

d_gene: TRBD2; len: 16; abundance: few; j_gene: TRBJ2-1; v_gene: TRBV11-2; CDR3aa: CASSLGPLAGGFEQFF; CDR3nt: TGTGCCAGCAGCTTAGGGCCCCTAGCGGGAGGCTTTGAGCAGTTCTTC
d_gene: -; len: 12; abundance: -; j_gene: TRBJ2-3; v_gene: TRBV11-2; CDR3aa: CASSLAVGAQYF; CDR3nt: TGTGCCAGCAGCTTAGCGGTCGGGGCGCAGTATTTT
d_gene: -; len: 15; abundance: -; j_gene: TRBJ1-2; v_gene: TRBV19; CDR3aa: CASSTEMGVISGYTF; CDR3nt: TGTGCCAGTAGTACCGAGATGGGGGTCATTAGTGGCTACACCTTC
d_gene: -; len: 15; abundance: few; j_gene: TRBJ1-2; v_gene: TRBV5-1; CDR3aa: CASSLWGRANYGYTF; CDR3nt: TGCGCCAGCAGCTTGTGGGGCAGGGCCAACTATGGCTACACCTTC
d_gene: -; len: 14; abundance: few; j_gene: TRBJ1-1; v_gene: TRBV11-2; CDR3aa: CASSFVSMNTEAFF; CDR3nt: TGTGCCAGCAGCTTTGTATCGATGAACACTGAAGCTTTCTTT
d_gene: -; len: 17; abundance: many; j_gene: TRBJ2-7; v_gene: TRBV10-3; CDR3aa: CAISDPAGQQTSYEQYF; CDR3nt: TGTGCCATCAGTGACCCCGCGGGACAGCAAACGTCCTACGAGCAGTACTTC
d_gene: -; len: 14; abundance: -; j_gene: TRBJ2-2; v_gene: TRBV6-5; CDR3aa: CASSYWVGTGELFF; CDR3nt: TGTGCCAGCAGTTACTGGGTGGGAACCGGGGAGCTGTTTTTT
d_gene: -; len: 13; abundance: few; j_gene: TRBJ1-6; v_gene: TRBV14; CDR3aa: CASSVQGDSPLHF; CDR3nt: TGTGCCAGCAGCGTACAGGGAGACTCACCCCTCCACTTT
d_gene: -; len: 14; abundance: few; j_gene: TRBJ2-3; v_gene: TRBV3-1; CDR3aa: CASSKDRLLDTQYF; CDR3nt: TGTGCCAGCAGCAAAGACAGGTTGCTTGATACGCAGTATTTT
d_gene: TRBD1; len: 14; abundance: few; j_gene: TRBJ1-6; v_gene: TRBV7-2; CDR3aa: CASNDRGVSSPLHF; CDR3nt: TGTGCCAGCAACGACAGGGGGGTTAGTTCACCCCTCCACTTT
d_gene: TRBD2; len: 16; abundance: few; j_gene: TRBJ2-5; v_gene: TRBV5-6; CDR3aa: CASSLVAGGFQETQYF; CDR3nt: TGTGCCAGCAGCTTGGTGGCGGGAGGGTTCCAAGAGACCCAGTACTTC
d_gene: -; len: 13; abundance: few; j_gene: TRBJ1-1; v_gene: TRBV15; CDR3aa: CATSHLRDTEAFF; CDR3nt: TGTGCCACCAGCCACCTAAGGGACACTGAAGCTTTCTTT
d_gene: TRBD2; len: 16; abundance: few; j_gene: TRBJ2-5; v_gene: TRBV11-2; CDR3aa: CASSTRLAAYQETQYF; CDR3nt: TGTGCCAGCAGCACCCGACTAGCGGCGTACCAAGAGACCCAGTACTTC
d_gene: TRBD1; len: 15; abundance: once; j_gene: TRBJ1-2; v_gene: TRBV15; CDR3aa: CATSVTGGSPYGYTF; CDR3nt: TGTGCCACCAGCGTGACAGGGGGCTCTCCATATGGCTACACCTTC
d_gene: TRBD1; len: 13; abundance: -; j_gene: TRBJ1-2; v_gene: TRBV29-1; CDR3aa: CSVERDREDGYTF; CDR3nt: TGCAGCGTTGAAAGGGACAGGGAAGATGGCTACACCTTC
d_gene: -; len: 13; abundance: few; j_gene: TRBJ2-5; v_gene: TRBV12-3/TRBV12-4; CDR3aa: CASSFMVEETQYF; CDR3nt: TGTGCCAGCAGTTTCATGGTCGAAGAGACCCAGTACTTC
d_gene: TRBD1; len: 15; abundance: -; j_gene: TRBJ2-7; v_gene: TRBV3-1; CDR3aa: CASSLRTGLYYEQYF; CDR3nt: TGTGCCAGCAGCCTCCGGACAGGCTTATACTACGAGCAGTACTTC
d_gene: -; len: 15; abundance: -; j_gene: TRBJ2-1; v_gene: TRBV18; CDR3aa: CASSPHSSSYNEQFF; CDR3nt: TGTGCCAGCTCGCCTCACTCGAGCTCCTACAATGAGCAGTTCTTC
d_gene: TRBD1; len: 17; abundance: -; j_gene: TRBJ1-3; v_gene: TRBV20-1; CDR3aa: CSARDPGQISSGNTIYF; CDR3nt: TGCAGTGCTAGAGACCCGGGACAGATAAGCTCTGGAAACACCATATATTTT
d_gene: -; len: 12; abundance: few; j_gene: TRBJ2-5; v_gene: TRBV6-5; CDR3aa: CASRDSQETQYF; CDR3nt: TGTGCCAGCAGAGACAGCCAAGAGACCCAGTACTTC
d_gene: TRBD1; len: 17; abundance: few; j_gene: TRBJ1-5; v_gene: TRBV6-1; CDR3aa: CASSEALSGGASQPQHF; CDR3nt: TGTGCCAGCAGTGAAGCGCTGTCAGGGGGGGCGAGTCAGCCCCAGCATTTT